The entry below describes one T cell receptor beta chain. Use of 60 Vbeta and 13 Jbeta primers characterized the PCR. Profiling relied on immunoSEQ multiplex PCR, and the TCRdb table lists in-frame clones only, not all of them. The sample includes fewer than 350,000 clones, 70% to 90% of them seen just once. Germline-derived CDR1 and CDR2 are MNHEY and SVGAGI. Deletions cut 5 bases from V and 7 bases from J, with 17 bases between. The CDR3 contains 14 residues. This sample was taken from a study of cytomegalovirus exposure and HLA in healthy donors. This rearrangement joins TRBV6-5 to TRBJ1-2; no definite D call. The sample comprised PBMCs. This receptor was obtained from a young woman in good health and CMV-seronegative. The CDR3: CASSDPDGVGGYTF. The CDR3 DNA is TGTGCCAGCAGTGACCCGGACGGGGTAGGTGGCTACACCTTC.